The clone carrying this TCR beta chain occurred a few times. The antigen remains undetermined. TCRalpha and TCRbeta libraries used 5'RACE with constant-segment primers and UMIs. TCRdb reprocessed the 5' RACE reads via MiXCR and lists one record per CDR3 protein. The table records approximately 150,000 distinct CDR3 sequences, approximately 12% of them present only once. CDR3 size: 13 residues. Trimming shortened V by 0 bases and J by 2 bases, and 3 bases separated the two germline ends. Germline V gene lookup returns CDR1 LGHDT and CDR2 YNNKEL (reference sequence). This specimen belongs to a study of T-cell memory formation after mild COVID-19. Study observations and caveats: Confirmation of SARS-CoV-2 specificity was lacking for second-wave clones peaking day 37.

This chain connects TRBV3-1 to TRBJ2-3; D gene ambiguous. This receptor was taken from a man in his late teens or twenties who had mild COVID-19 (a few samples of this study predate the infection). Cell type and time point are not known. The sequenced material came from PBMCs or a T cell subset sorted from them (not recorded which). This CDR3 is CASSQENTDTQYF. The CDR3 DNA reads TGTGCCAGCAGCCAAGAAAACACAGATACGCAGTATTTT.